One and the same sample provided the 2 T cell receptor beta chains below, sequenced in a study of early T cells in non-severe SARS-CoV-2 infection. TCRdb fed the 5' RACE reads into MiXCR, producing one record per CDR3 protein. The sample records about 58,000 distinct CDR3 sequences, 12% being singletons. The specimen was whole blood. These receptors were collected from an adult who was a healthcare worker with PCR-confirmed SARS-CoV-2 infection or an uninfected control (not recorded which).

The rearrangement joins TRBV12-3 or TRBV12-4 to TRBJ1-2; D perhaps matches TRBD1 (6 bases). CDR3 length equals 15 residues. V lost 5 bases, J lost 6 bases, and 19 bases lay in between. The CDR3 DNA follows: TGTGCCAGCAGTCCCGCACAGGGTGGAGGGAATGGCTACACCTTC. The encoded protein is CASSPAQGGGNGYTF.

This clonotype was seen repeatedly, ten times or more. The J gene is TRBJ2-7, the V gene TRBV4-1; TRBD1 is a possible D gene (5 bases). Trimming left V 0 bases short and J 5 bases short, with 8 bases between. The V gene's germline CDR1 is MGHRA and CDR2 YSYEKL. The CDR3 has 13 residues. CDR3 nucleotides: TGCGCCAGCAGCCAAGAGATAGGGGACGAGCAGTACTTC. Translation gives CASSQEIGDEQYF.